This T cell receptor (beta chain) was observed in a study of cytomegalovirus exposure and HLA in healthy donors. For the study at large: Out of about 180 million T cells, an earlier analysis found roughly 100 million unique TCR beta sequences in total. Study-wide findings and caveats: Common viral pathogens seemed, in a later analysis, to connect with several of the most significant clusters.

This CDR3 region has 15 residues. Germline V gene lookup returns CDR1 GTSNPN and CDR2 SVGIG (reference sequence). V lost 1 base to trimming and J lost 2 bases; unmatched junction nucleotides: 5. The PCR had 60 Vbeta and 13 Jbeta primers. Profiled with immunoSEQ multiplex PCR; TCRdb holds only in-frame clones, not every one. Here the sample spans some 150,000 clones, 64% being singletons. There were likely unrecorded immune exposures, though donors were nominally healthy when sampled. This clone was counted a single time. The antigen remains unidentified. The chain has TRBV30 and TRBJ2-7; 10 nucleotides match TRBD2. Sequencing was done on a sample of PBMCs. This receptor was identified in a woman in her twenties or thirties in good health and CMV-seropositive. The CDR3 loop reads CAWSAIAGGAYEQYF. CDR3 sequence (DNA): TGTGCCTGGAGTGCTATAGCGGGAGGCGCCTACGAGCAGTACTTC.